Shown below are 23 T cell receptor beta chains from a single sample sequenced in a study of persistence of HIV-infected CD4 T cells. Which antigens these TCRs recognize remains unknown. The libraries were made with immunoSEQ version 4 in survey mode. Assay: immunoSEQ multiplex PCR; the TCRdb copy retains only in-frame clones and omits some. The table has 37,000 or so clones, approximately 80% seen once. Cells were stimulated with CMV-infected fibroblast lysates at roughly 10 ug/mL. CD40L/CD69 double-negative CD45RO-high memory CD4+ T cells were collected. The input for sequencing was CD4+ T cells sorted from PBMCs after approximately 18-hour stimulation, taken from a patient who received antiretroviral therapy. These receptors were obtained from an adult man with HIV who was CMV-seropositive.

CDR3 nucleotides: TGTGCCAGCAGCGTAGCTTCGGGGCAGGGGACAGATACGCAGTATTTT. Translated, it gives CASSVASGQGTDTQYF. J is TRBJ2-3 and V is TRBV9; a weak D match, TRBD1 (6 bases). Germline loops: CDR1 SGDLS, CDR2 YYNGEE. Between the trimmed V and J ends, which lost 0 bases and 3 bases, there was a span of 14 bases. The CDR3 has 16 residues.

V is TRBV25-1 and J is TRBJ2-3, with a weak D call TRBD2 (6 bases). Per the germline V gene, CDR1 is MGHDK and CDR2 is SYGVNS. The V gene lost 6 bases and the J gene lost 6 bases, with 22 bases spanning the gap. The CDR3 is 16 amino acids. The CDR3 nucleotides are TGTGCCAGCAGCTCCCACCCTGGGACTCAAGCTGATACGCAGTATTTT. Residues: CASSSHPGTQADTQYF.

The rearrangement uses TRBV20-1 and TRBJ2-7; TRBD1 matches 7 bases. Germline V gene data show CDR1 as DFQATT and CDR2 as SNEGSKA (reference sequence). Trimming removed 3 bases from V and 7 bases from J; junction bases left unmatched: 3. The CDR3 extends over 11 amino acids. CDR3 in amino acids: CSASRQGEQYF. The DNA of the CDR3 is TGCAGTGCTAGTCGACAGGGAGAGCAGTACTTC.

DNA for the CDR3: TGTGCCAGCAGTCAGGGGGACAATTCACCCCTCCACTTT. Its protein is CASSQGDNSPLHF. The rearrangement uses TRBV6-5 and TRBJ1-6, with 7 bases identical to TRBD1. CDR1 and CDR2 (germline): MNHEY, SVGAGI. Unmatched junction bases numbered 2, after V lost 5 bases and J lost 7 bases. The CDR3 sequence is 13 residues long.

The CDR3 coding sequence is TGTGCCACCCTCAACCAAGATGAGCAGTTCTTC. It codes for CATLNQDEQFF. V usage is TRBV28 and J usage is TRBJ2-1; D is undetermined. Trimming shortened V by 10 bases and J by 8 bases, and 12 bases separated the two germline ends. Germline V gives CDR1 MDHEN, CDR2 SYDVKM. The CDR3 has 11 amino acids.

The J gene is TRBJ2-1, the V gene TRBV9, with a tentative D call TRBD1 (6 bases). This CDR3 is 15 amino acids long. V lost 0 bases, J lost 2 bases, and 9 bases lay in between. Germline lookup yields CDR1 SGDLS and CDR2 YYNGEE. The CDR3 bases are TGTGCCAGCAGCGTAGGGGCAGGGGCCTACAATGAGCAGTTCTTC. Encoded protein: CASSVGAGAYNEQFF.

The rearrangement links TRBV5-4 to TRBJ2-1; 10 positions match TRBD2. V lost 10 bases and J lost 6; bases outside the gene matches: 10. The CDR3 length is 14 residues. The germline V gene encodes CDR1 SGHNT and CDR2 YYREEE (reference sequence). The DNA for the CDR3 is TGTGCCGGCCGCAGCGGGGGGGCCTTCAATGAGCAGTTCTTC. Protein product: CAGRSGGAFNEQFF.

The gene calls are TRBV2 and TRBJ2-1, with 13 nucleotides matching TRBD2. The CDR3 length is 15 residues. CDR1 and CDR2 (germline): SNHLY, FYNNEI. The ends lost 7 bases at V and 9 bases at J; junction bases unmatched: 9. Written as DNA, the CDR3 is TGTGCCAGCACACTAACTAGCGGGGGGGCCTTTGAGCAGTTCTTC. This encodes CASTLTSGGAFEQFF.

This sequence joins TRBV19 and TRBJ1-1; D is undetermined. Looked up from germline, CDR1 is LNHDA and CDR2 is SQIVND (reference sequence). V lost 3 bases and J 0 bases, leaving 8 bases between the germline ends. This CDR3 is built from 14 residues. The CDR3 sequence: CASSMSAVNTEAFF. The CDR3 DNA reads TGTGCCAGTAGTATGTCAGCCGTGAACACTGAAGCTTTCTTT. Full variable domain (rest looked up from reference TRBV19 and TRBJ1-1): DGGITQSPKYLFRKEGQNVTLSCEQNLNHDAMYWYRQDPGQGLRLIYYSQIVNDFQKGDIAEGYSVSREKKESFPLTVTSAQKNPTAFYLCASSMSAVNTEAFFGQGTRLTVV.

The CDR3 reads CASSPGGGDSGNTIYF. DNA of the CDR3: TGTGCCAGCAGTCCTGGCGGAGGGGACTCTGGAAACACCATATATTTT. The chain recombines TRBV3-1 (or the pseudogene TRBV3-2) with TRBJ1-3, with a tentative D call TRBD1 (5 bases). V was clipped by 6 bases and J by 0 bases, with 15 bases between them. Germline CDR1 LGHDT, CDR2 YNNKEL (reference sequence). The CDR3 sequence is 16 residues long.

This chain links TRBV5-8 with TRBJ1-2; unclear D gene. Germline lookup yields CDR1 SGHTS and CDR2 YDEGEE. Trimming took off 2 bases at V and 5 bases at J, with 1 base between the two ends. CDR3 length equals 10 residues. The CDR3 here is CASSFYGYTF. The CDR3, as DNA: TGTGCCAGCAGCTTTTATGGCTACACCTTC.

The genes are TRBV2 and TRBJ1-2; D not resolved. With 0 bases removed from V and 7 bases from J, the gap between germline ends came to 6 bases. This CDR3 is 12 amino acids long. The germline CDR1 and CDR2 sequences are SNHLY and FYNNEI. CDR3 region: CASSEAGLGYTF. The CDR3 nucleotides are TGTGCCAGCAGTGAAGCAGGGCTTGGCTACACCTTC. The variable domain in full, completed from reference TRBV2 and TRBJ1-2, reads EPEVTQTPSHQVTQMGQEVILRCVPISNHLYFYWYRQILGQKVEFLVSFYNNEISEKSEIFDDQFSVERPDGSNFTLKIRSTKLEDSAMYFCASSEAGLGYTFGSGTRLTVV.

This chain links TRBV3-1 (or the pseudogene TRBV3-2) with TRBJ2-7; no clear D gene. Trimming removed 4 bases at V and 3 bases at J, with 7 bases between. Per the germline V gene, CDR1 is LGHDT and CDR2 is YNNKEL (reference sequence). This CDR3 is built from 12 residues. The chain's CDR3 is CASSRHLYEQYF. The CDR3 DNA follows: TGTGCCAGCAGCCGACATCTCTACGAGCAGTACTTC.

The chain combines TRBV27 with TRBJ2-5; D unresolved. The closer fit of TRBJ2-7 to the DNA end suggests the J call may be wrong. The CDR3 spans 13 residues. Germline V gene sequence: CDR1 MNHEY, CDR2 SMNVEV (reference sequence). CDR3 sequence (DNA): TGTGCCAGCAGTTTAAAAAGAGGTTACGAGCAGTACTTC. Translation gives CASSLKRGYEQYF.

This clone was observed a handful of times. V is TRBV6-5 and J is TRBJ1-6, with D unresolved. Germline V gene sequence: CDR1 MNHEY, CDR2 SVGAGI. V lost 6 bases and J lost 6, with 6 bases in between. This CDR3 is built from 12 residues. CDR3 region: CASSQLNSPLHF. CDR3 DNA sequence: TGTGCCAGCAGCCAGCTTAATTCACCCCTCCACTTT.

The J gene is TRBJ2-7, the V gene TRBV6-5, with D possibly being TRBD1 or TRBD2 (5 bases each). This CDR3 has 13 residues. The V and J ends lost 2 bases and 5 bases respectively, with 10 bases between them. Germline V gene data show CDR1 as MNHEY and CDR2 as SVGAGI. This CDR3 is CASSYGTLDEQYF. The CDR3 DNA is TGTGCCAGCAGTTACGGGACCCTAGACGAGCAGTACTTC.

The CDR3 DNA sequence: TGTGCCAGCACCGGGGACACCAAAGAGACCCAGTACTTC. Protein: CASTGDTKETQYF. The gene calls are TRBV12-3 or TRBV12-4 and TRBJ2-5; D is perhaps TRBD1 (6 bases). The CDR3 loop spans 13 amino acids. The V end lost 7 bases, the J end lost 3 bases, and 12 bases lay between the germline ends.

This clone was found a few times. The chain recombines TRBV2 with TRBJ1-5; D gene uncertain. Germline loops: CDR1 SNHLY, CDR2 FYNNEI. V was pared by 5 bases and J by 0 bases, with 5 bases between. The CDR3 contains 13 residues. The CDR3 region is CASSWTSNQPQHF. The CDR3 DNA reads TGTGCCAGCAGTTGGACTAGCAATCAGCCCCAGCATTTT.

This sequence joins TRBV18 and TRBJ2-2; TRBD1 aligns across 7 bases. This CDR3 is 14 amino acids long. Trimming cost V 8 bases and J 4 bases; bases outside gene matches: 7. Germline V CDR1 and CDR2: KGHSH, LQKENI. The CDR3 sequence: CASLSTGRTGELFF. In DNA form, the CDR3 reads TGTGCCAGCCTGTCGACAGGGCGCACCGGGGAGCTGTTTTTT. Using reference TRBV18 and TRBJ2-2 for the parts outside the CDR3, the full variable domain is NAGVMQNPRHLVRRRGQEARLRCSPMKGHSHVYWYRQLPEEGLKFMVYLQKENIIDESGMPKERFSAEFPKEGPSILRIQQVVRGDSAAYFCASLSTGRTGELFFGEGSRLTVL.

The V and J genes are TRBV12-3 or TRBV12-4 and TRBJ1-1; D gene ambiguous. The length of the CDR3 is 13 residues. The V gene lost 3 bases and the J gene lost 6 bases, with 11 bases spanning the gap. The CDR3, as DNA: TGTGCCAGCAGTTTGAGACTCCTCGCTGAAGCTTTCTTT. Translated, it gives CASSLRLLAEAFF.

The chain joins TRBV7-3 to TRBJ2-1, with 7 nucleotides matching TRBD2. Trimming cost V 1 base and J 7 bases; bases outside gene matches: 7. Germline V CDR1 and CDR2: SGHTA, FQGTGA. This CDR3 is 15 amino acids long. CDR3 DNA: TGTGCCAGCAGCTTAAGTCCAGCGGGGAGGAATGAGCAGTTCTTC. This sequence encodes CASSLSPAGRNEQFF.

This chain uses TRBV6-6 with TRBJ1-1; tentative D call: TRBD1 (6 bases). V lost 5 bases to trimming and J lost 4 bases, with 11 bases between them. This CDR3 region has 13 residues. Germline lookup yields CDR1 MNHNY and CDR2 SVGAGI (reference sequence). The CDR3 nucleotides read TGTGCCAGCAGTCCCGGACAGATCACTGAAGCTTTCTTT. It encodes CASSPGQITEAFF.

This chain links TRBV19 with TRBJ2-6; no clear D. The V gene's germline CDR1 is LNHDA and CDR2 SQIVND (reference sequence). The length of the CDR3 is 17 residues. V shed 9 bases and J shed 0 bases, with 18 bases lying between them. The CDR3 coding sequence is TGTGCCAGCTCTTTGGAATCCGTACTCTCTGGGGCCAACGTCCTGACTTTC. Amino acid sequence: CASSLESVLSGANVLTF.